The clone carrying this T cell receptor (beta chain) was picked up a small number of times. No antigen is known for it. The data belong to a study of cytomegalovirus exposure and HLA in healthy donors. Germline V gene sequence: CDR1 SEHNR, CDR2 FQNEAQ (reference sequence). Trimming removed 5 bases from V and 9 bases from J; junction bases left unmatched: 16. The CDR3 contains 15 residues. Primers: 60 Vbeta forward and 13 Jbeta reverse. Methods used by the authors: There were 80 million to 95 million unique TCR beta chains by a later count, and about 12 million of them were shared. Profiled with immunoSEQ multiplex PCR; TCRdb holds only in-frame clones, not every one. V and J calls and clone size are as listed in that table; D and trimming were resolved from the DNA. The table has 120,000 or so clones, over 9.5% seen once. General study points: Reports credit the classifier with highly specific, highly sensitive diagnosis of cytomegalovirus status. Certain indistinguishable V segments, among them TRBV6-2 and TRBV6-3, were excluded.

Material: PBMCs. This rearrangement joins TRBV7-9 to TRBJ2-7; 7 bases are shared with TRBD1. The TCR was taken from a woman aged 18-30 years in good health and CMV-seropositive. This CDR3 is CASSHRDRYLDGQYF. The DNA of the CDR3 is TGTGCCAGCAGCCACCGGGACAGATACCTGGATGGGCAGTACTTC.